This is a list of T cell receptor beta chains from one sample in a study of T cell repertoires in cytomegalovirus infection. From the reads, TCRdb called clonotypes with MiXCR, one entry per CDR3 protein. The profile shows hundreds of thousands of distinct CDR3 sequences, about 30% of them singletons. No antigen is known for these receptors. The sequencing used cultured PBMCs, collected from culture after CMV antigen stimulation. The receptors originated from a human donor in good health (CMV status not recorded). Some clones in this sample may be carry-over from other donors' samples. CDR3s include the opening cysteine and the closing phenylalanine or tryptophan. The D gene is left open where the match is weak. Expanded clones are given a class, and other clones once, few, many or no size at all.

J,size,V,D,CDR3,DNA
TRBJ2-1,many,TRBV7-8,TRBD2,CASSLLAGGWDEQFF,TGTGCCAGCAGCTTACTAGCGGGAGGGTGGGATGAGCAGTTCTTC
TRBJ2-3,many,TRBV7-2,TRBD1,CASTQTTRGSVTTDTQYF,TGTGCCAGCACCCAAACCACCAGGGGGTCCGTAACAACAGATACGCAGTATTTT
TRBJ2-1,many,TRBV11-2,.,CASSLGLGNEQFF,TGTGCCAGCAGCTTAGGCCTCGGGAATGAGCAGTTCTTC
TRBJ2-5,.,TRBV6-1,.,CASSDTYQETQYF,TGTGCCAGCAGTGATACGTACCAAGAGACCCAGTACTTC
TRBJ2-5,.,TRBV10-3,.,CAISEGIRTEETQYF,TGTGCCATCAGTGAGGGGATTCGGACAGAAGAGACCCAGTACTTC
TRBJ2-7,.,TRBV4-3,TRBD2,CASSQVRGAYEQYF,TGCGCCAGCAGCCAAGTCCGGGGGGCCTACGAGCAGTACTTC
TRBJ2-3,.,TRBV4-2,.,CASSQAGGPRGDTQYF,TGTGCCAGCAGCCAAGCAGGGGGGCCTCGCGGAGATACGCAGTATTTT
TRBJ2-7,.,TRBV12-3/TRBV12-4,TRBD1,CASSDRVPYEQYF,TGTGCCAGCAGCGACAGGGTCCCCTACGAGCAGTACTTC
TRBJ2-7,few,TRBV11-3,.,CASSKTGLGEQYF,TGTGCCAGCAGCAAAACAGGGTTAGGGGAGCAGTACTTC
TRBJ2-5,.,TRBV7-8,.,CASSRPPSETQYF,TGTGCCAGCAGCCGTCCCCCGTCTGAGACCCAGTACTTC
TRBJ2-1,once,TRBV3-1,.,CASSQGWLNNEQFF,TGTGCCAGCAGCCAAGGTTGGCTTAACAATGAGCAGTTCTTC
TRBJ2-5,few,TRBV11-3,TRBD2,CASSSGLAGDDLETQYF,TGTGCCAGCAGCTCCGGACTAGCGGGAGACGACCTGGAGACCCAGTACTTC
TRBJ2-1,.,TRBV7-9,TRBD2,CASRAGTSGRDEQFF,TGTGCCAGCAGGGCCGGGACTAGCGGGAGAGATGAGCAGTTCTTC
TRBJ1-5,.,TRBV12-3/TRBV12-4,.,CASSSQDRNQPQHF,TGTGCCAGCAGTTCACAGGACCGCAATCAGCCCCAGCATTTT
TRBJ2-7,.,TRBV4-1,.,CASSQGFGAYEQYF,TGCGCCAGCAGCCAAGGTTTTGGAGCCTACGAGCAGTACTTC
TRBJ2-1,few,TRBV5-1,TRBD2,CASSPTSGLYNEQFF,TGCGCCAGCAGCCCAACTAGCGGGCTTTACAATGAGCAGTTCTTC
TRBJ2-7,.,TRBV15,TRBD2,CATSAQAGPYEQYF,TGTGCCACCAGCGCCCAAGCGGGGCCCTACGAGCAGTACTTC
TRBJ2-1,few,TRBV12-3/TRBV12-4,.,CASSLGLVGQQFF,TGTGCCAGCAGTTTAGGTCTAGTTGGTCAGCAGTTCTTC
TRBJ1-2,few,TRBV4-1,TRBD1,CASSQAPGGNYGYTF,TGCGCCAGCAGCCAAGCGCCAGGGGGGAACTATGGCTACACCTTC
TRBJ1-2,.,TRBV2,.,CASSEAPVITYGYTF,TGTGCCAGCAGTGAAGCGCCGGTGATTACCTATGGCTACACCTTC
TRBJ2-1,few,TRBV7-2,.,CASSAPGFNNEQFF,TGTGCCAGCAGCGCTCCCGGATTCAACAATGAGCAGTTCTTC
TRBJ2-3,.,TRBV10-3,.,CATRRDSTDTQYF,TGTGCCACCCGCCGAGACTCCACAGATACGCAGTATTTC
TRBJ1-4,few,TRBV5-4,.,CASSAVAGSSEKLFF,TGTGCCAGCAGCGCAGTGGCCGGGAGTAGTGAAAAACTGTTTTTT
TRBJ1-2,few,TRBV9,.,CASSLDSFYGYTF,TGTGCCAGCAGCTTAGACAGTTTCTATGGCTACACCTTC
TRBJ2-1,.,TRBV7-6,TRBD2,CASSSSGTGEQFF,TGTGCCAGCAGCTCGAGCGGGACGGGTGAGCAGTTCTTC
TRBJ2-3,.,TRBV6-6,.,CASRNLRGSDTQYF,TGTGCCAGCAGGAACCTCCGGGGGTCAGATACGCAGTATTTT
TRBJ2-1,once,TRBV29-1,.,CSVVTYNEQFF,TGCAGCGTTGTGACGTACAATGAGCAGTTCTTC
TRBJ2-1,.,TRBV6-5,.,CASSYSAVRTNEQFF,TGTGCCAGCAGTTACTCAGCGGTCCGGACCAATGAGCAGTTCTTC
TRBJ1-1,few,TRBV6-1,TRBD1,CASRDRWDTEAFF,TGTGCCAGCAGGGACAGGTGGGACACTGAAGCTTTCTTT
TRBJ2-3,many,TRBV7-2,TRBD1,CASSFMAAGGFLDTQYF,TGTGCCAGCAGCTTTATGGCGGCAGGGGGTTTTTTAGATACGCAGTATTTT
TRBJ1-2,.,TRBV15,.,CATSRDRRGYTF,TGTGCCACCAGCAGAGACCGCCGTGGCTACACCTTC
TRBJ1-6,few,TRBV20-1,.,CSARESHLGSPLHF,TGCAGTGCTAGAGAAAGCCACTTGGGATCACCCCTCCACTTT
TRBJ1-1,.,TRBV4-3,TRBD1,CASSQAGGDSREAFF,TGCGCCAGCAGCCAAGCAGGGGGCGATTCTCGTGAAGCTTTCTTT
TRBJ1-2,.,TRBV2,TRBD1,CASSESPTGDTRGYTF,TGTGCCAGCAGTGAAAGCCCTACAGGGGATACTAGGGGCTACACCTTC
TRBJ2-3,many,TRBV4-3,TRBD2,CASSLRLATDTQYF,TGTGCCAGCAGTCTACGACTAGCAACAGATACGCAGTATTTT
TRBJ1-4,.,TRBV19,.,CATTRRWWGEKLFF,TGTGCGACTACGAGGAGATGGTGGGGTGAAAAACTGTTTTTT
TRBJ2-1,.,TRBV12-5,TRBD2,CASVPGTRRLLEQFF,TGTGCTAGTGTCCCCGGGACTAGGAGGCTCCTTGAGCAGTTCTTC
TRBJ1-3,many,TRBV7-2,.,CASSPRGVTGNTIYF,TGTGCCAGCAGCCCGAGGGGGGTAACCGGAAACACCATATATTTT
TRBJ1-5,few,TRBV19,.,CASSTGTNQPQHF,TGTGCCAGTAGTACTGGGACAAATCAGCCCCAGCATTTT
TRBJ1-1,few,TRBV19,.,CASSFPASTAFF,TGTGCCAGTAGTTTCCCGGCCTCGACGGCTTTCTTT
TRBJ2-7,few,TRBV7-2,TRBD2,CASSLMTSGSLYEQYF,TGTGCCAGCAGCTTAATGACTAGCGGGAGTCTCTACGAGCAGTACTTC
TRBJ2-5,.,TRBV5-1,.,CASSLAGQFQETQYF,TGCGCCAGCAGCTTGGCCGGGCAATTCCAAGAGACCCAGTACTTC
TRBJ2-7,.,TRBV7-6,.,CASSLGQGSPYKQYF,TGTGCCAGCAGCTTAGGGCAGGGGAGTCCCTACAAGCAGTACTTC
TRBJ1-3,.,TRBV7-2,.,CASSPFRASRSGNTIYF,TGTGCCAGCAGCCCCTTTAGAGCAAGCCGATCCGGAAACACCATATATTTT
TRBJ2-1,few,TRBV5-4,.,CASSFPGEADEQFF,TGTGCCAGCAGCTTCCCCGGGGAGGCCGATGAGCAGTTCTTC
TRBJ1-4,few,TRBV7-2,TRBD1,CASSQGGTGDEKLFF,TGTGCCAGCAGCCAAGGAGGGACAGGGGATGAAAAACTGTTTTTT
TRBJ2-5,.,TRBV27,.,CASSWAGGETQYF,TGTGCCAGCAGTTGGGCAGGGGGGGAGACCCAGTACTTC
TRBJ2-7,.,TRBV7-9,.,CASSPGPEQYF,TGTGCCAGCAGTCCAGGTCCCGAGCAGTACTTC
TRBJ2-1,.,TRBV12-3/TRBV12-4,.,CASSLAGGLGEQFF,TGTGCCAGCAGTTTAGCGGGAGGTTTGGGTGAGCAGTTCTTC
TRBJ1-6,.,TRBV20-1,TRBD1,CSARTGGTYNSPLHF,TGCAGTGCTCGGACAGGGGGAACCTATAATTCACCCCTCCACTTT
TRBJ2-3,many,TRBV7-2,.,CASSPRVGDTQYF,TGTGCCAGCAGCCCGAGGGTCGGGGATACGCAGTATTTT
TRBJ2-7,.,TRBV20-1,TRBD1,CSASGTGIYEQYF,TGCAGTGCTTCCGGGACAGGGATTTACGAGCAGTACTTC
TRBJ1-4,.,TRBV20-1,.,CSARPGGEKLFF,TGCAGTGCTAGGCCAGGCGGTGAAAAACTGTTTTTT
TRBJ2-7,.,TRBV20-1,TRBD2,CSVLKPGLAGYEQYF,TGCAGTGTTCTGAAACCGGGACTAGCGGGGTACGAGCAGTACTTC
TRBJ1-1,.,TRBV6-6,.,CASSYNRGRANEAFF,TGTGCCAGCAGTTACAATAGGGGCAGGGCTAATGAAGCTTTCTTT
TRBJ2-7,.,TRBV11-2,.,CASSFTGTQYEQYF,TGTGCCAGCAGCTTTACCGGGACCCAATACGAGCAGTACTTC
TRBJ1-5,many,TRBV7-9,.,CASSPISPGRNQPQHF,TGTGCCAGCAGCCCCATATCTCCGGGACGGAATCAGCCCCAGCATTTT
TRBJ1-3,.,TRBV6-6,.,CASSYSRASGNTIYF,TGTGCCAGCAGTTACTCACGTGCCTCTGGAAACACCATATATTTT
TRBJ1-5,few,TRBV27,TRBD1,CASSSQGAEQPQHF,TGTGCCAGCAGTTCACAGGGGGCGGAACAGCCCCAGCATTTT
TRBJ2-1,few,TRBV12-3/TRBV12-4,TRBD2,CASSPQLAGGPPNNEQFF,TGTGCCAGCAGTCCTCAACTAGCGGGAGGGCCCCCAAACAATGAGCAGTTCTTC